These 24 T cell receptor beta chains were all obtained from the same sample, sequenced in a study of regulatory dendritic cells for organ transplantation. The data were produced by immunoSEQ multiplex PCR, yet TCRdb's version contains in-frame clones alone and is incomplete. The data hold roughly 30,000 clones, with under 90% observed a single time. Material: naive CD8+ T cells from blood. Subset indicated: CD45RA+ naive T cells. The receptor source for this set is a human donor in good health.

The CDR3, as DNA: TGTGCCAGCAAAATCTCCGGGTCTGGGTCAGATACGCAGTATTTT. Translating it yields CASKISGSGSDTQYF. V is TRBV9 and J is TRBJ2-3, with D hard to call. CDR3 size: 15 residues. Germline lookup yields CDR1 SGDLS and CDR2 YYNGEE. The germline V and J ends were trimmed by 6 bases and 4 bases, with 18 bases remaining between them.

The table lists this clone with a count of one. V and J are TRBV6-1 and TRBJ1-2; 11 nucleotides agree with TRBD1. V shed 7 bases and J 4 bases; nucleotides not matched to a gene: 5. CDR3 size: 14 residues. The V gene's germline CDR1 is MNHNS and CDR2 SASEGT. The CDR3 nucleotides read TGTGCCAGCAAAGGACAGGGGGCCGTCTATGGCTACACCTTC. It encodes CASKGQGAVYGYTF.

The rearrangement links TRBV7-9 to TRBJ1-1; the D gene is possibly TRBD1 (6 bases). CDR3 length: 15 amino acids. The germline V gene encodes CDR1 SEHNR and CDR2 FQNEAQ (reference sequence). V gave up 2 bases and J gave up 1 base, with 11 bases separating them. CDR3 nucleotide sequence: TGTGCCAGCAGCTTAAGTTGGACAGCGAACACTGAAGCTTTCTTT. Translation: CASSLSWTANTEAFF.

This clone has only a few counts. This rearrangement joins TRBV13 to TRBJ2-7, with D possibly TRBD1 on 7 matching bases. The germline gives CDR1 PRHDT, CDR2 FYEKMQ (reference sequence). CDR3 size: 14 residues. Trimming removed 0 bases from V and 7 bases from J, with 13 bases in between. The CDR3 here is CASSLGLQGREQYF. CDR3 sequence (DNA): TGTGCCAGCAGCTTAGGATTACAGGGGAGGGAGCAGTACTTC.

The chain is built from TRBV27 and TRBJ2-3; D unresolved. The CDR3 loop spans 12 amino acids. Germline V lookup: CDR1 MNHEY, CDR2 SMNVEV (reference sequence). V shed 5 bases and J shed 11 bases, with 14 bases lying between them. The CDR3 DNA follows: TGTGCCAGCAGTCCCGGGTCCCGAAGGCAGTATTTT. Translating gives CASSPGSRRQYF.

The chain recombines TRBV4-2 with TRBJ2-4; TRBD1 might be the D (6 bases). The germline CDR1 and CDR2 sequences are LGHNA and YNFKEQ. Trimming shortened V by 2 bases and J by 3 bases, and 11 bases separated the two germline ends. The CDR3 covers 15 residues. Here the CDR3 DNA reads TGTGCCAGCAGCCAATCAGGGGAACGCAAAAACATTCAGTACTTC. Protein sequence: CASSQSGERKNIQYF.

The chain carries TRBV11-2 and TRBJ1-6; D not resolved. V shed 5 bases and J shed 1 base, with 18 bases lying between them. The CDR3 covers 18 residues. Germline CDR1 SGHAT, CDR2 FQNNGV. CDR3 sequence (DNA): TGTGCCAGCAGCCCTGTAAGAACAGATTTATCCTATAATTCACCCCTCCACTTT. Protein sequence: CASSPVRTDLSYNSPLHF.

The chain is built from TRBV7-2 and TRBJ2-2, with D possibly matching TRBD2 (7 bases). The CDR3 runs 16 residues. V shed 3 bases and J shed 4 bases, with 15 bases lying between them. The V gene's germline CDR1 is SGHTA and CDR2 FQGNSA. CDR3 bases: TGTGCCAGCAGCTTTGAGGGGGGGCAAGGCACCGGGGAGCTGTTTTTT. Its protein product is CASSFEGGQGTGELFF.

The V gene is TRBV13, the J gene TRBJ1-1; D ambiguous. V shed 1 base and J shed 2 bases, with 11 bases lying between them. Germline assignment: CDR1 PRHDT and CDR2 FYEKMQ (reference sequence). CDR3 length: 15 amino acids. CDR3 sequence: CASSLARQTNTEAFF. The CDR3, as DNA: TGTGCCAGCAGCTTAGCTCGGCAGACAAACACTGAAGCTTTCTTT.

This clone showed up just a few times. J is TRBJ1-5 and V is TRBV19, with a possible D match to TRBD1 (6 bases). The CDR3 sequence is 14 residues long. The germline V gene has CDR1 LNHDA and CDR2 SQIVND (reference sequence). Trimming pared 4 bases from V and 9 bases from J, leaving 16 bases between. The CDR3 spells CASSNREHDGPQHF. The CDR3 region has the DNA TGTGCCAGTAGTAACAGGGAGCACGACGGGCCCCAGCATTTT.

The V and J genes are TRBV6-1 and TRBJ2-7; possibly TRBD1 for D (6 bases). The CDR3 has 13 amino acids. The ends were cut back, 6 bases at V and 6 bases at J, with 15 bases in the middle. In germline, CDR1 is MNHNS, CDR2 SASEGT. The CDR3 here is CASSLTGTGEQYF. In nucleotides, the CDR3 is TGTGCCAGCAGCTTAACAGGGACGGGCGAGCAGTACTTC.

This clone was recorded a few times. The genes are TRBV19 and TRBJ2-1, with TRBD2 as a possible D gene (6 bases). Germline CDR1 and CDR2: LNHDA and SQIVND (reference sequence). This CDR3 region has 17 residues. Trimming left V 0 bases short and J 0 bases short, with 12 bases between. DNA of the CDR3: TGTGCCAGTAGTATAGATGCGGGGCGGAGCTCCTACAATGAGCAGTTCTTC. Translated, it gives CASSIDAGRSSYNEQFF.

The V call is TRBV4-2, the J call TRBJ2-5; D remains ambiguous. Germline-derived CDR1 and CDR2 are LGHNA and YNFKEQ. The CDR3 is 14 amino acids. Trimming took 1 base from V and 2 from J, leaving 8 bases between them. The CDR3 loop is CASSQAVLQETQYF. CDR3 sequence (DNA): TGTGCCAGCAGCCAAGCAGTCCTTCAAGAGACCCAGTACTTC.

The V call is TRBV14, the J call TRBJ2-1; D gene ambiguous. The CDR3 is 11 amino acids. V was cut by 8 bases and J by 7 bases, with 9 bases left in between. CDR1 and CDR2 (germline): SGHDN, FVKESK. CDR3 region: CASGYRNEQFF. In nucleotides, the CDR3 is TGTGCCAGCGGTTATCGGAATGAGCAGTTCTTC.

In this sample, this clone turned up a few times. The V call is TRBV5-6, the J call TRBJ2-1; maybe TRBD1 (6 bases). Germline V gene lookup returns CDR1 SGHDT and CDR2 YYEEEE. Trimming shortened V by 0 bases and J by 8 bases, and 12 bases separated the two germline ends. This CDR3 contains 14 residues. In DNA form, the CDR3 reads TGTGCCAGCAGCTTGGGCAGGGGTCTCGATGAGCAGTTCTTC. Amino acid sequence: CASSLGRGLDEQFF.

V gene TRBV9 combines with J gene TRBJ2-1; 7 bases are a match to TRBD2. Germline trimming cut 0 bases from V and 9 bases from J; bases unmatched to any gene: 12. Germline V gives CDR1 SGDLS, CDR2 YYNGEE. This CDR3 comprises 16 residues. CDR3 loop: CASSVAQTSPVIEQFF. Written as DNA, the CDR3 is TGTGCCAGCAGCGTAGCCCAGACTAGCCCGGTAATTGAGCAGTTCTTC.

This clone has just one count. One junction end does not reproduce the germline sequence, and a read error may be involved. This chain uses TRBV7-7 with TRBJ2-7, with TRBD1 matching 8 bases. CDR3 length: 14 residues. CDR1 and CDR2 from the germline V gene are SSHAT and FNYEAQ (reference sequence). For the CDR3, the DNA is TGTGCTAGCAGCGTCGGACAGGGCCACTACGAGCAGTACTTC. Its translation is CASSVGQGHYEQYF.

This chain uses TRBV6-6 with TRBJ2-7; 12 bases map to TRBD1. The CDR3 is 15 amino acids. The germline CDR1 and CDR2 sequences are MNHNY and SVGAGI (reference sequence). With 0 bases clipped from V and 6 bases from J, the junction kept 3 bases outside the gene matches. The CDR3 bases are TGTGCCAGCAGTTACTCCGGGACAGGGGGCGCCGAGCAGTACTTC. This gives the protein CASSYSGTGGAEQYF.

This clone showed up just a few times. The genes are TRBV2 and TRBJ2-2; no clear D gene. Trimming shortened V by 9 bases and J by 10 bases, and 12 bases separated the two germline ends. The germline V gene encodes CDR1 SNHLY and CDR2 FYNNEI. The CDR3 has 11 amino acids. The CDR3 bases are TGTGCCAGTAGCTCTTCAGAGGAGCTGTTTTTT. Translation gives CASSSSEELFF.

The CDR3 here is CASTLGQVEAFF. In nucleotides, the CDR3 is TGTGCCAGTACGTTGGGACAGGTCGAAGCTTTCTTT. J is TRBJ1-1 and V is TRBV19, with TRBD1 matching 8 bases. The CDR3 length is 12 residues. The germline gives CDR1 LNHDA, CDR2 SQIVND (reference sequence). V shed 7 bases, J shed 8 bases, and the junction held 6 bases outside the gene matches.

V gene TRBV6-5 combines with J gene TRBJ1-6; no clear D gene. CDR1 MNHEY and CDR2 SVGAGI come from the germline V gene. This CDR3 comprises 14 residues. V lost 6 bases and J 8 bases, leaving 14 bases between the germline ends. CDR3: CASRPTLGDSPLHF. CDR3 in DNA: TGTGCCAGCAGGCCCACCCTCGGAGATTCACCCCTCCACTTT.

The CDR3 here is CASLQVTGELFF. The DNA for the CDR3 is TGTGCCAGCCTCCAGGTGACCGGGGAGCTGTTTTTT. This chain links TRBV6-6 with TRBJ2-2; D not resolved. Trimming cost V 8 bases and J 5 bases, with 9 bases left between them. The CDR3 consists of 12 residues. Per the germline V gene, CDR1 is MNHNY and CDR2 is SVGAGI (reference sequence).

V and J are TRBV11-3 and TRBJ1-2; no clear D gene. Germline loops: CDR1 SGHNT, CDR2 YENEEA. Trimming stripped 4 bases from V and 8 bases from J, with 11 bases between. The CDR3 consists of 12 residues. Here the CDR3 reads CASSSIREGYTF. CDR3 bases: TGTGCCAGCAGCTCTATTAGAGAAGGCTACACCTTC.

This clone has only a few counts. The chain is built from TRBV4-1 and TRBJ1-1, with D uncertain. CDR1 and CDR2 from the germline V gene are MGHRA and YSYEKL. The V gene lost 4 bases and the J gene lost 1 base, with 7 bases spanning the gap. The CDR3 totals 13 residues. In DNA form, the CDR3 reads TGCGCCAGCAGCCCTTCAGAGAACACTGAAGCTTTCTTT. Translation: CASSPSENTEAFF.